The 4 T cell receptor beta chains presented below share a single source sample, sequenced in a study of naive and memory T cell subsets. An equimolar mix of two oligonucleotides served as the beta constant-region primer for TRBC1 and TRBC2. The ligated cDNA underwent four PCR rounds using SP2 and nested alpha and beta constant-region primers. TCRdb itself ran the UMI-ligation and nested PCR reads through MiXCR, one entry per CDR3 protein. The sample has 15,000 to 20,000 distinct CDR3 sequences, just over 8.5% seen once; the top ten hold under 25%. Sequencing input: central memory CD8+ T cells from blood. The receptors were sampled from a human donor in good health.

This clonotype was observed at least ten times. CDR3 nucleotide sequence: TGTGCCAGCAGTTCCCAAGCGGGAGCGGCAGATACGCAGTATTTT. Its translation is CASSSQAGAADTQYF. The chain couples TRBV6-5 to TRBJ2-3; TRBD2 aligns across 8 bases. The germline gives CDR1 MNHEY, CDR2 SVGAGI. The CDR3 has 15 residues. V was pared by 4 bases and J by 4 bases, with 7 bases of the junction left unmatched.

There are many counts of this clonotype. This chain links TRBV5-5 with TRBJ2-7; D perhaps matches TRBD2 (6 bases). Germline-derived CDR1 and CDR2 are SGHKS and YYEKEE (reference sequence). The CDR3 is 13 residues long. V was pared by 4 bases and J by 7 bases, with 15 bases between. The CDR3 DNA reads as TGTGCCAGCAGCCCCGGGCCGGGGGATGAGCAGTACTTC. Translation gives CASSPGPGDEQYF.

The chain joins TRBV7-9 to TRBJ1-5; D gene ambiguous. This CDR3 is built from 14 residues. Germline loops: CDR1 SEHNR, CDR2 FQNEAQ (reference sequence). The ends were cut back, 6 bases at V and 1 base at J, with 10 bases in the middle. The CDR3 bases are TGTGCCAGCAGTCGGGGAGTAAGCAATCAGCCCCAGCATTTT. It encodes CASSRGVSNQPQHF. The full variable domain, in which reference TRBV7-9 and TRBJ1-5 provide the parts outside the CDR3, is DTGVSQNPRHKITKRGQNVTFRCDPISEHNRLYWYRQTLGQGPEFLTYFQNEAQLEKSRLLSDRFSAERPKGSFSTLEIQRTEQGDSAMYLCASSRGVSNQPQHFGDGTRLSIL.

In this sample, this clonotype turned up a few times. The rearrangement links TRBV28 to TRBJ1-3, with 7 nucleotides matching TRBD1. With V trimmed by 5 bases and J by 4 bases, 2 bases remained unmatched. In germline, CDR1 is MDHEN, CDR2 SYDVKM. The CDR3 consists of 13 residues. This CDR3 is CASSETGGNTIYF. CDR3 coding DNA: TGTGCCAGCAGTGAGACAGGGGGAAACACCATATATTTT. Complete variable domain (other parts from reference TRBV28 and TRBJ1-3): DVKVTQSSRYLVKRTGEKVFLECVQDMDHENMFWYRQDPGLGLRLIYFSYDVKMKEKGDIPEGYSVSREKKERFSLILESASTNQTSMYLCASSETGGNTIYFGEGSWLTVV.